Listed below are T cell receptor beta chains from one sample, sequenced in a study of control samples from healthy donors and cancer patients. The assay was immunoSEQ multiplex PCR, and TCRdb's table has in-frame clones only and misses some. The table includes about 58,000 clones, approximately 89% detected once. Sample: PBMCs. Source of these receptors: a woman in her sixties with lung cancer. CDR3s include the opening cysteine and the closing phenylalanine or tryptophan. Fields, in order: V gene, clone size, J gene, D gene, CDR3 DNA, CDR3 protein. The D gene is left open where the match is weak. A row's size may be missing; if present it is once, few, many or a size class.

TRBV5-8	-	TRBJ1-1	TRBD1	TGTGCCAGCAGCTTGTTACCCTCGGGGACTCCAGGGGGTACTGGTGAAGCTTTCTTT	CASSLLPSGTPGGTGEAFF
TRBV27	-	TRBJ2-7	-	TGTGCCAGCAGTCAGGACGGAATCACCTACGAGCAGTACTTC	CASSQDGITYEQYF
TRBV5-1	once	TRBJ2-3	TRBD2	TGCGCCAGCAGCGGCGGACTAGCGGGGTTTATTGGCACAGATACGCAGTATTTT	CASSGGLAGFIGTDTQYF
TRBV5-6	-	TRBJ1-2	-	TGTGCCAGCAGCTCTGACAGCTATGGCTACACCTTC	CASSSDSYGYTF
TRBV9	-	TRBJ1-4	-	TGTGCCAGCAGCGTGGGACATGGGAGTGTCAATGAAAAACTGTTTTTT	CASSVGHGSVNEKLFF
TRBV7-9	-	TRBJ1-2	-	TGTGCCAGCAGCTTTCAGGGTTCGAGATATGGCTACACCTTC	CASSFQGSRYGYTF
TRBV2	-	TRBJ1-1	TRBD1	TGTGCCAGCAGGGGACAGCCGAACACTGAAGCTTTCTTT	CASRGQPNTEAFF
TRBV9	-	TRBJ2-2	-	TGTGCCAGCAGCGTTCAGTTCACCGGGGAGCTGTTTTTT	CASSVQFTGELFF
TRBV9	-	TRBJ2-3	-	TGTGCCAGCAGCGTTTGGGGAAGATCTAGCACAGATACGCAGTATTTT	CASSVWGRSSTDTQYF
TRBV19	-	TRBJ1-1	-	TGTGCCAGTAGCCCTCTAGGCCCTCGAGGCACTGAAGCTTTCTTT	CASSPLGPRGTEAFF
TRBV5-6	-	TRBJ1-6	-	TGTGCCAGCAGGGTACAGGGATCATCCTATAATTCACCCCTCCACTTT	CASRVQGSSYNSPLHF
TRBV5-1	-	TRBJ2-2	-	TGCGCCAGCAGCTTAACGGGGGGCTCTTTGGTTACCGGGGAGCTGTTTTTT	CASSLTGGSLVTGELFF